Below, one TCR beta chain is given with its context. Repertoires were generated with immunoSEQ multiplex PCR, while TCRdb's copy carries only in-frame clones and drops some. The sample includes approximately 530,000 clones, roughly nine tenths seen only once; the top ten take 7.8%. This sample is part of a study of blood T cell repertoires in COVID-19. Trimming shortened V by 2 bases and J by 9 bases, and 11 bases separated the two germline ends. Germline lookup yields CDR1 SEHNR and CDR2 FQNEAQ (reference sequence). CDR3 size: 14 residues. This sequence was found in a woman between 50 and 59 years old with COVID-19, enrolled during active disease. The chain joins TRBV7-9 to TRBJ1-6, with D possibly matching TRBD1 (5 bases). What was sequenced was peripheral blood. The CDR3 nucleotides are TGTGCCAGCAGCTTACCCAGGCAGGGTTCACCCCTCCACTTT. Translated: CASSLPRQGSPLHF. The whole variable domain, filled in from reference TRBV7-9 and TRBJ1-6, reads DTGVSQNPRHKITKRGQNVTFRCDPISEHNRLYWYRQTLGQGPEFLTYFQNEAQLEKSRLLSDRFSAERPKGSFSTLEIQRTEQGDSAMYLCASSLPRQGSPLHFGNGTRLTVT.